This T cell receptor (beta chain) was sequenced during a study of CD8+ T cells in alopecia areata. The treatment was: oral pan-JAK inhibitor, 5-10 mg twice daily. CDR1 and CDR2 (germline): GTSNPN, SVGIG (reference sequence). This CDR3 has 16 residues. Germline trimming cut 3 bases from V and 0 bases from J; bases unmatched to any gene: 6. Extraction of RNA preceded its reverse transcription into cDNA, which served as the sequencing template. This table comes from immunoSEQ multiplex PCR, and its TCRdb copy is limited to in-frame clones, with some not included. The top ten hold roughly 0.85% of the sample, which has 150,000 or so clones, just over 65% seen once.

The V and J genes are TRBV30 and TRBJ2-1; 9 positions agree with TRBD2. The sequence came from a human donor with alopecia areata. This specimen consisted of CD4+ T cells sorted from blood, obtained at week 4, from a patient treated with tofacitinib. This CDR3 is CAWRALAGSSYNEQFF. The CDR3 DNA sequence: TGTGCCTGGAGGGCCCTAGCGGGGAGCTCCTACAATGAGCAGTTCTTC.